A selection of T cell receptor beta chains follows, all from one sample in a study of T cell responses to AZD1222 COVID-19 vaccine. The method was immunoSEQ multiplex PCR; TCRdb's version includes in-frame clones alone and lacks a portion of them. This sample yields about 130,000 clones, of which 88% are seen a single time; under 9.5% belongs to the top ten. Sequenced material: peripheral blood, taken on day 0 of AZD1222 vaccination. All receptors derive from an adult in good health. The CDR3 runs from the conserved cysteine through the conserved F or W. Each record gives: clone size, D gene, V gene, J gene, CDR3 protein, CDR3 DNA. D genes are given only for firm matches. A clone size is listed for some rows: how often the clone was seen (once, few, many), or a class if it is expanded.

once	NA	TRBV6-1	TRBJ1-5	CASSETHRQTYNQPQHF	TGTGCCAGCAGTGAAACTCACAGACAAACGTACAATCAGCCCCAGCATTTT
NA	NA	TRBV18	TRBJ1-4	CASSPGGLNEKLFF	TGTGCCAGCTCACCAGGGGGACTTAATGAAAAACTGTTTTTT
few	NA	TRBV14	TRBJ1-1	CASSQVSGNTEAFF	TGTGCCAGCAGCCAAGTCTCAGGGAACACTGAAGCTTTCTTT
NA	NA	TRBV7-8	TRBJ1-1	CASSLGFGTEAFF	TGTGCCAGCAGCTTAGGGTTCGGAACCGAAGCTTTCTTT
once	TRBD1	TRBV15	TRBJ2-7	CATSNQDRGFLAEQYF	TGTGCCACCAGCAATCAGGACAGGGGGTTCTTAGCCGAGCAGTACTTC
NA	NA	TRBV10-1	TRBJ1-1	CASSESRDTEAFF	TGCGCCAGCAGTGAGTCGAGGGACACTGAAGCTTTCTTT
NA	NA	TRBV9	TRBJ1-2	CASSVEGLGYGYTF	TGTGCCAGCAGCGTAGAAGGGCTCGGCTATGGCTACACCTTC
NA	TRBD1	TRBV6-5	TRBJ2-7	CASSTRDRAYEQYF	TGTGCCAGCAGTACTCGGGACAGGGCCTACGAGCAGTACTTC
few	NA	TRBV6-1	TRBJ2-6	CASSEVGNSGANVLTF	TGTGCCAGCAGTGAAGTTGGGAACTCTGGGGCCAACGTCCTGACTTTC
NA	TRBD2	TRBV6-6	TRBJ2-1	CASTIGTSGDYNEQFF	TGTGCCAGCACCATTGGCACTAGCGGGGACTACAATGAGCAGTTCTTC
NA	NA	TRBV29-1	TRBJ2-1	CSVEAGVREQFF	TGCAGCGTTGAAGCGGGAGTCCGGGAGCAGTTCTTC
NA	TRBD1	TRBV11-3	TRBJ2-7	CASSFSPGTGRYEQYF	TGTGCCAGCAGCTTCTCCCCCGGGACAGGACGATACGAGCAGTACTTC
once	NA	TRBV7-3	TRBJ1-6	CASSLNSRNSPLHF	TGTGCCAGCAGCTTAAATTCTAGAAATTCACCCCTCCACTTT
NA	NA	TRBV2	TRBJ2-3	CASSQEVARVTDTQYF	TGTGCCAGCAGTCAGGAGGTAGCGCGGGTCACAGATACGCAGTATTTT
few	TRBD1	TRBV19	TRBJ1-2	CASPATGGASYGYTF	TGTGCCAGTCCAGCTACAGGGGGAGCTAGCTATGGCTACACCTTC
NA	TRBD1	TRBV7-2	TRBJ2-3	CASSRDRGTDTQYF	TGTGCCAGCAGCCGGGACAGGGGGACGGATACGCAGTATTTT
NA	TRBD2	TRBV7-8	TRBJ2-3	CASSLLGTRGGTDTQYF	TGTGCCAGCAGCCTCCTGGGGACTAGAGGAGGCACAGATACGCAGTATTTT
NA	TRBD1	TRBV19	TRBJ1-2	CASSLRDRVRYTF	TGTGCCAGTAGTCTCCGGGACAGGGTTCGCTACACCTTC
NA	NA	TRBV13	TRBJ1-5	CASSYRQDQPQHF	TGTGCCAGCAGCTATAGACAGGATCAGCCCCAGCATTTT
NA	NA	TRBV10-3	TRBJ2-3	CAISESSGTGLLIDTQYF	TGTGCCATCAGTGAGTCGTCCGGCACAGGCCTCTTGATAGATACGCAGTATTTT
NA	NA	TRBV6-5	TRBJ2-2	CASSPDIGPAGGLFF	TGTGCCAGCAGTCCTGACATCGGGCCGGCGGGCGGCCTGTTTTTT
NA	NA	TRBV21-1	TRBJ2-2	CASSNLRRTATGELFF	TGTGCCAGCAGCAACCTACGGCGGACAGCTACCGGGGAGCTGTTTTTT
NA	NA	TRBV5-6	TRBJ2-1	CASSFPRDFAQTEFF	TGTGCCAGCAGCTTCCCCCGGGACTTTGCCCAAACCGAGTTCTTC
once	NA	TRBV27	TRBJ1-6	CASIRGLLDNSPLHF	TGTGCCAGCATCCGAGGACTGCTTGATAATTCACCCCTCCACTTT
NA	TRBD1	TRBV19	TRBJ1-1	CASRPNRGGNTEAFF	TGTGCCAGTAGACCCAACAGGGGAGGGAACACTGAAGCTTTCTTT
NA	NA	TRBV6-4	TRBJ1-5	CASSSQSNQPQHF	TGTGCCAGCAGTTCTCAGAGCAATCAGCCCCAGCATTTT
NA	NA	TRBV6-2/TRBV6-3	TRBJ1-1	CASSYRAVNAEAFF	TGTGCCAGCAGTTACCGGGCCGTGAACGCTGAAGCTTTCTTT
once	NA	TRBV6-1	TRBJ2-3	CASSENLIEPTDTQYF	TGTGCCAGCAGTGAAAACTTGATAGAGCCCACAGATACGCAGTATTTT
NA	NA	TRBV9	TRBJ2-2	CASSEANTGELFF	TGTGCCAGCAGCGAGGCGAACACCGGGGAGCTGTTTTTT